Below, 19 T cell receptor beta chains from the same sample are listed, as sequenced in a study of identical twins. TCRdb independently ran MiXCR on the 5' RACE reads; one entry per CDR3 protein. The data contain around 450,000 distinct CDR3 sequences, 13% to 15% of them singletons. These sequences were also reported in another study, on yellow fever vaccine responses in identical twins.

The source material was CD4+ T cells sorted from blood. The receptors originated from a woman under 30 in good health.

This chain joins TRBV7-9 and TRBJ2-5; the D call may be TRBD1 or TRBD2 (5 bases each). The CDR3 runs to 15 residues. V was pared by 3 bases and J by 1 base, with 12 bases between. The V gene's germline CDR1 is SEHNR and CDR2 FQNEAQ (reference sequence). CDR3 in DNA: TGTGCCAGCAGCTTCGGGACCACCTCCCAAGAGACCCAGTACTTC. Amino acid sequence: CASSFGTTSQETQYF. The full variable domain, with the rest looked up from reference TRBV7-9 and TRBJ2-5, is DTGVSQNPRHKITKRGQNVTFRCDPISEHNRLYWYRQTLGQGPEFLTYFQNEAQLEKSRLLSDRFSAERPKGSFSTLEIQRTEQGDSAMYLCASSFGTTSQETQYFGPGTRLLVL.

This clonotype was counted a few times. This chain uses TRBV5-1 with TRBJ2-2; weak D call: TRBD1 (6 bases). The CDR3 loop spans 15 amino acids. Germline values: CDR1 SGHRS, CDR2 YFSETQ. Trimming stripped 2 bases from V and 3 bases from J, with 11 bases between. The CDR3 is CASSLQGEYTGELFF. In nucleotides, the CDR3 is TGCGCCAGCAGCTTACAGGGAGAGTACACCGGGGAGCTGTTTTTT.

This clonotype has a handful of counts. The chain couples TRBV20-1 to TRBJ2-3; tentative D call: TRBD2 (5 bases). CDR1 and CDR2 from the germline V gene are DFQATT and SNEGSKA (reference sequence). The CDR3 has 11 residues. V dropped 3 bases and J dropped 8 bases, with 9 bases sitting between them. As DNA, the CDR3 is TGCAGTGCTAGGATACGGGGTACGCAGTATTTT. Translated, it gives CSARIRGTQYF.

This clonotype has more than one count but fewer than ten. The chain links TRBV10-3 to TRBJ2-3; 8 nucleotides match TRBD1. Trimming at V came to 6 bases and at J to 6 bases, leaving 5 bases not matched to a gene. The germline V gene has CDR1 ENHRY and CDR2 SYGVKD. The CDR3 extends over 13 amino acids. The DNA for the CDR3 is TGTGCCATCAGAATACAGGGGGTCGATACGCAGTATTTT. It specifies CAIRIQGVDTQYF.

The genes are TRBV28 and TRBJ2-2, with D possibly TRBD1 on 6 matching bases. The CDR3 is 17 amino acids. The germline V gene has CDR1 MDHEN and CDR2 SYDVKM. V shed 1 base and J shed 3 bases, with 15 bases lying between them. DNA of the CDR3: TGTGCCAGCAGTTTATCAGGACCTGGGGGCTACACCGGGGAGCTGTTTTTT. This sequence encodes CASSLSGPGGYTGELFF.

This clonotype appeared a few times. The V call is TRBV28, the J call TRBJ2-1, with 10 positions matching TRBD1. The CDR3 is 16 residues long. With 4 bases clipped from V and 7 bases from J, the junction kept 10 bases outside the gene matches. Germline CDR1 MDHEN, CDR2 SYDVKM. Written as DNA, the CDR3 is TGTGCCAGCAGTTCTTCCGGGACAGGGGAGGGAAATGAGCAGTTCTTC. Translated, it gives CASSSSGTGEGNEQFF.

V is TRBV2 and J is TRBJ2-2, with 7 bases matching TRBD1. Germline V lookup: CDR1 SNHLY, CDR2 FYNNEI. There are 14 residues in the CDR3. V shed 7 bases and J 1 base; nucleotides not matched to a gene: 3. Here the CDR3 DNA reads TGTGCCAGCATGGGACAGATGAACACCGGGGAGCTGTTTTTT. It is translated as CASMGQMNTGELFF.

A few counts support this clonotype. This chain's CDR3 is CASSPFGGDYEQYF. Here the CDR3 DNA reads TGTGCCAGCTCACCATTCGGCGGGGACTACGAGCAGTACTTC. The chain recombines TRBV18 with TRBJ2-7; weak D call: TRBD2 (6 bases). The CDR3 extends over 14 amino acids. Deletions cut 2 bases from V and 3 bases from J, with 11 bases between. Germline CDR1 is KGHSH and CDR2 is LQKENI.

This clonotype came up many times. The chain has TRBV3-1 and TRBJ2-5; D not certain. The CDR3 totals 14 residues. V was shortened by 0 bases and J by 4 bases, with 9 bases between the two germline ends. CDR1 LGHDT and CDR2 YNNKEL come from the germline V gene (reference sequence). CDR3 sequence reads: CASSQESRLETQYF. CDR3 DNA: TGTGCCAGCAGCCAAGAATCGAGATTAGAGACCCAGTACTTC.

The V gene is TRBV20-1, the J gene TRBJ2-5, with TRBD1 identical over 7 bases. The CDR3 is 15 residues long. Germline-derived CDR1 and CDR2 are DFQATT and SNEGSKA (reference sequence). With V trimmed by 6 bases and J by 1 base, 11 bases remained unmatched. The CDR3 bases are TGCAGTGCCCCGCCCGGGACAGCCGCCCAAGAGACCCAGTACTTC. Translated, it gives CSAPPGTAAQETQYF.

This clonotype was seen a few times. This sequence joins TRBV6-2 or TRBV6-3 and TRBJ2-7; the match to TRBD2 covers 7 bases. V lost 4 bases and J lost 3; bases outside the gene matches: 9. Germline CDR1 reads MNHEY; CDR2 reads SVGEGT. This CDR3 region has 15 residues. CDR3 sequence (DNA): TGTGCCAGCAGTTCGGGGGGAGCGGGGAGCTACGAGCAGTACTTC. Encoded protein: CASSSGGAGSYEQYF.

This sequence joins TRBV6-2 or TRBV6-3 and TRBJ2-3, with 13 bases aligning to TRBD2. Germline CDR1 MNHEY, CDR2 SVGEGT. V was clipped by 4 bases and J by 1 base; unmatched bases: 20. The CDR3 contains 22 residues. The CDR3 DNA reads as TGTGCCAGCAGTTCTCGGACAGGGGGACTAGCGGGATTTTCTTTCGGCACAGATACGCAGTATTTT. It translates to CASSSRTGGLAGFSFGTDTQYF.

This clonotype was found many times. This CDR3 is CASSHRGLNTEAFF. The CDR3 DNA follows: TGCGCCAGCAGCCACAGGGGTTTGAACACTGAAGCTTTCTTT. J is TRBJ1-1 and V is TRBV5-1; 7 bases are shared with TRBD1. The CDR3 extends over 14 amino acids. CDR1 SGHRS and CDR2 YFSETQ come from the germline V gene. V lost 4 bases to trimming and J lost 0 bases; unmatched junction nucleotides: 3.

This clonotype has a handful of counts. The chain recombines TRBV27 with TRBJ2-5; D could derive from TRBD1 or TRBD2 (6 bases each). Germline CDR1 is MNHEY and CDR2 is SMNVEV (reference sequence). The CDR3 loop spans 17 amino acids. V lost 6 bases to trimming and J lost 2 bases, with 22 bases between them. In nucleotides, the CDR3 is TGTGCCAGCAGCCTCCCCCGGGGGCTACAGAAACAAGAGACCCAGTACTTC. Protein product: CASSLPRGLQKQETQYF.

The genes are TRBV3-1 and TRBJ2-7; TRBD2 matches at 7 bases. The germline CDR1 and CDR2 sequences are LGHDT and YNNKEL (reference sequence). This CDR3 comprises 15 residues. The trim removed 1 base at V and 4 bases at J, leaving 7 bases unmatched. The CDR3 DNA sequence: TGTGCCAGCAGCCAAGGGCCACTAGCGAAATACGAGCAGTACTTC. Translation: CASSQGPLAKYEQYF.

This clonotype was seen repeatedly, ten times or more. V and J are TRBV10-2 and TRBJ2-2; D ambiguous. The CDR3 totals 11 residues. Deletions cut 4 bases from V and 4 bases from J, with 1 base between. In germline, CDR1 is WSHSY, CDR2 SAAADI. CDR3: CASSVTGELFF. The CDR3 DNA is TGCGCCAGCAGTGTCACCGGGGAGCTGTTTTTT.

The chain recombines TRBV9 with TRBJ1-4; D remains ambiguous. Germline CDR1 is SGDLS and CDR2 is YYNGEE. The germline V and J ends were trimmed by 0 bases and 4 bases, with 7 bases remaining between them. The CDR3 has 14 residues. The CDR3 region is CASSVGEVNEKLFF. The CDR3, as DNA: TGTGCCAGCAGCGTAGGGGAGGTTAATGAAAAACTGTTTTTT.

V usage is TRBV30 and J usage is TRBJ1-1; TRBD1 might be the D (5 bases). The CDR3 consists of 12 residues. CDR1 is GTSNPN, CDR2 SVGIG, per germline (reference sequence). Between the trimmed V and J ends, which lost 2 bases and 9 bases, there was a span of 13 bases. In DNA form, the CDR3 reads TGTGCCTGGAGTAAGACCAGGGAGAAAGCTTTCTTT. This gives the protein CAWSKTREKAFF.

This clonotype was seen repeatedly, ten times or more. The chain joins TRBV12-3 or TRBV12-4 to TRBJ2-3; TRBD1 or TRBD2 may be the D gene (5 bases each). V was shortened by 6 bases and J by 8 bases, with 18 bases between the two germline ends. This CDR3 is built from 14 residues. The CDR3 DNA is TGTGCCAGCAGGATAGGGACCCCCTCCTCTACGCAGTATTTT. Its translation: CASRIGTPSSTQYF.